This TCR beta chain was identified during a study of blood T cell repertoires in COVID-19. For the study at large: Some COVID-19 samples were acute and others convalescent; all came from the United States, Italy and Spain. T cells, B-cell-depleted T cells, or PBMCs provided the cDNA or gDNA that served as material.

The CDR3 is made up of 15 amino acids. Germline values: CDR1 KGHSH, CDR2 LQKENI. The ends were cut back, 3 bases at V and 4 bases at J, with 10 bases in the middle. Original data processing: Amplification of reference gene primers provided the estimated nucleated cell counts. Using immunoSEQ multiplex PCR, the repertoire was profiled, and TCRdb retains in-frame clones only, with some absent. V and J calls and clone size are those listed in that table; D and trimming were worked out from the DNA. The table has about 79,000 clones, about 89% seen once; the top ten hold roughly 14%. The TCR was taken from a man aged 70 or older with active or convalescent COVID-19. The rearrangement uses TRBV18 and TRBJ2-6; D may be TRBD1 (5 bases). What was sequenced was peripheral blood. The CDR3 here is CASSPQGSGANVLTF. As DNA, the CDR3 is TGTGCCAGCTCACCTCAGGGATCAGGGGCCAACGTCCTGACTTTC.